This entry describes one T cell receptor beta chain. What it binds is not known. From germline, CDR1 is DFQATT and CDR2 SNEGSKA (reference sequence). This CDR3 spans 13 amino acids. V gave up 3 bases and J gave up 5 bases; unmatched junction bases: 2. This record comes from a study of T cell repertoires in cytomegalovirus infection. Points from the study as a whole: Dominating the ex vivo response were HLA-C-restricted CMV-specific TCR beta clonotypes.

A single record per CDR3 protein comes from TCRdb applying MiXCR to the reads. The repertoire has around 490,000 distinct CDR3 sequences, about 30% of them found once; the top ten carry 13%. V gene TRBV20-1 combines with J gene TRBJ1-1, with 11 bases matching TRBD1. The specimen sequenced was PBMCs. The TCR comes from a human donor in good health (CMV status not recorded). Some clones in this sample may be carry-over from other donors' samples. This CDR3 reads CSARGQGGTEAFF. The CDR3 DNA is TGCAGTGCTAGGGGACAGGGGGGGACTGAAGCTTTCTTT.